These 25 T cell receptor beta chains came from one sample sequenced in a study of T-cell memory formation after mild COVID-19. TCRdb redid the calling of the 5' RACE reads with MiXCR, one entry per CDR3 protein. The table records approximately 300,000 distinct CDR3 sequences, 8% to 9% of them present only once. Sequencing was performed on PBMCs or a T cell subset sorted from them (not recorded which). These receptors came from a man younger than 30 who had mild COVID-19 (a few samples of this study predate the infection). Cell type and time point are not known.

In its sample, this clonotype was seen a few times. The CDR3 is CATQGGGFDSYNEQFF. CDR3 coding DNA: TGTGCCACCCAAGGGGGGGGGTTCGACTCCTACAATGAGCAGTTCTTC. The chain employs TRBV6-5 and TRBJ2-1, with a possible D match to TRBD2 (7 bases). This CDR3 spans 16 amino acids. V dropped 10 bases and J dropped 0 bases, with 19 bases sitting between them. Germline CDR1 MNHEY, CDR2 SVGAGI.

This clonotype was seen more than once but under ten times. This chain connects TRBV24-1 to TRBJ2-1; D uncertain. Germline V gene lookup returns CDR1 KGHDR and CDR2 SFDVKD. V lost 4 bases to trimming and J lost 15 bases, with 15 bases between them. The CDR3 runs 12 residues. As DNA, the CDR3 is TGTGCCACCAGTGACCCCGCCCAGAGTCTGTTCTTC. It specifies CATSDPAQSLFF.

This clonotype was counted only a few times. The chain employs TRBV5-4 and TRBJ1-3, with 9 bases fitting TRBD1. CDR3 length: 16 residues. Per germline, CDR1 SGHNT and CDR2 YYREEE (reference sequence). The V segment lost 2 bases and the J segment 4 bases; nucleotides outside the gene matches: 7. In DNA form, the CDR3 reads TGTGCCAGCAGCTTTACAGGGGGCGCGAGGGGAAACACCATATATTTT. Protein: CASSFTGGARGNTIYF.

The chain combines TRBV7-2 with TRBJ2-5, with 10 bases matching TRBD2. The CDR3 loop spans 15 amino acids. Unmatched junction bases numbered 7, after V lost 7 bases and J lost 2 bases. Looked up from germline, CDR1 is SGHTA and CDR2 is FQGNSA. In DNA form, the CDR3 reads TGTGCCAGCACCCCTCCTAGCGGGGGACAAGAGACCCAGTACTTC. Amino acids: CASTPPSGGQETQYF.

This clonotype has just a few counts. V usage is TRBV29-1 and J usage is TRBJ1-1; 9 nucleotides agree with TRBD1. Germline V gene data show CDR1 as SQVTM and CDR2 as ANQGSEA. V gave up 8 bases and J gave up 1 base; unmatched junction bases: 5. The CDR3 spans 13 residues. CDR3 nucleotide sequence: TGCAGCCTTGGGGACAGGGCGAACACTGAAGCTTTCTTT. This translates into CSLGDRANTEAFF.

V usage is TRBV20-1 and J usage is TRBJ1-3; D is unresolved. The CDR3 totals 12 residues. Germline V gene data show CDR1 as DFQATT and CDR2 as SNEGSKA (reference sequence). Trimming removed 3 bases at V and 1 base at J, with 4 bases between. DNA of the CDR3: TGCAGTGCTAGCACGTCTGGAAACACCATATATTTT. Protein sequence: CSASTSGNTIYF.

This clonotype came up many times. The CDR3 is CASSRSGSPYNNEQFF. Written as DNA, the CDR3 is TGCGCCAGCAGCCGATCGGGTAGCCCATATAACAATGAGCAGTTCTTC. The rearrangement joins TRBV5-1 to TRBJ2-1; D is unresolved. V was cut by 4 bases and J by 5 bases, with 19 bases left in between. CDR3 length equals 16 residues. The germline gives CDR1 SGHRS, CDR2 YFSETQ.

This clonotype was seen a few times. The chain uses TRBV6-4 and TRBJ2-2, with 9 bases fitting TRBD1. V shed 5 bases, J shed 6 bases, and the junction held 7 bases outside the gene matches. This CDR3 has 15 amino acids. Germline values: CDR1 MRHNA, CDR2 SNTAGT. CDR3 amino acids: CASSRQGDSPGELFF. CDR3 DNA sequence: TGTGCCAGCAGTCGACAGGGGGATTCACCCGGGGAGCTGTTTTTT.

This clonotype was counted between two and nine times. This CDR3 is CASKRDRHTDTQYF. The DNA of the CDR3 is TGTGCCAGCAAACGTGACAGGCACACAGATACGCAGTATTTT. The V call is TRBV7-2, the J call TRBJ2-3, with a possible D match to TRBD1 (6 bases). The V end was cut by 7 bases, the J end by 2 bases, with 13 bases between. CDR3 length: 14 residues. The germline V gene encodes CDR1 SGHTA and CDR2 FQGNSA. The whole variable domain, filled in from reference TRBV7-2 and TRBJ2-3, reads GAGVSQSPSNKVTEKGKDVELRCDPISGHTALYWYRQSLGQGLEFLIYFQGNSAPDKSGLPSDRFSAERTGGSVSTLTIQRTQQEDSAVYLCASKRDRHTDTQYFGPGTRLTVL.

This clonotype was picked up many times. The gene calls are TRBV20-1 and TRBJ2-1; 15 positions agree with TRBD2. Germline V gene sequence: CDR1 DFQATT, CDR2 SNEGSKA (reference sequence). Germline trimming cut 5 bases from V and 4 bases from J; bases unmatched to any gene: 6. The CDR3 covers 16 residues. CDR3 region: CSACRTSGGVYNEQFF. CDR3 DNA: TGCAGTGCTTGTAGGACTAGCGGGGGGGTTTACAATGAGCAGTTCTTC.

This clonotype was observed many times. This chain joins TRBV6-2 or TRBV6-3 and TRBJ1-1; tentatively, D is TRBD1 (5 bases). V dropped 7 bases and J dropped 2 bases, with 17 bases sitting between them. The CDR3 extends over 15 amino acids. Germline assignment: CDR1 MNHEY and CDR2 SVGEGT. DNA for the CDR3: TGTGCCAGCATTCTACGGGACCTAGCCAACACTGAAGCTTTCTTT. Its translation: CASILRDLANTEAFF.

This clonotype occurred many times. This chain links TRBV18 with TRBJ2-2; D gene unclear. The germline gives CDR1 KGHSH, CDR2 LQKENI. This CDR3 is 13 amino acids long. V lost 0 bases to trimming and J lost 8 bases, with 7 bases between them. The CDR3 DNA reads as TGTGCCAGCTCACCACCCCCCCCGGGGGAGCTGTTTTTT. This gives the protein CASSPPPPGELFF. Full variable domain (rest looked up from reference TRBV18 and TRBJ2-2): NAGVMQNPRHLVRRRGQEARLRCSPMKGHSHVYWYRQLPEEGLKFMVYLQKENIIDESGMPKERFSAEFPKEGPSILRIQQVVRGDSAAYFCASSPPPPGELFFGEGSRLTVL.

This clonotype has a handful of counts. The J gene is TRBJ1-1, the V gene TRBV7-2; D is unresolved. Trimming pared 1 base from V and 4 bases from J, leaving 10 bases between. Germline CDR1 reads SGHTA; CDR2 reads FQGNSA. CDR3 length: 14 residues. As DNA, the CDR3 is TGTGCCAGCAGCTTAGAAGTGAGTGGCACTGAAGCTTTCTTT. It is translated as CASSLEVSGTEAFF.

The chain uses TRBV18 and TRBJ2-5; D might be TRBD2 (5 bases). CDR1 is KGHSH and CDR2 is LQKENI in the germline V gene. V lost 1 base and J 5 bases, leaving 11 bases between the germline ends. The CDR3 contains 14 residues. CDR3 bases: TGTGCCAGCTCACCACGGTCTAGCCGGGAGACCCAGTACTTC. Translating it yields CASSPRSSRETQYF.

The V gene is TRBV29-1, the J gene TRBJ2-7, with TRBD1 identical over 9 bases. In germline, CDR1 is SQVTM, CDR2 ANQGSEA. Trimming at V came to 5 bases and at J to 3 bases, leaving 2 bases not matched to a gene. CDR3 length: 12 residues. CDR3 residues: CSVKTGGYEQYF. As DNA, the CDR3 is TGCAGCGTTAAGACAGGGGGCTACGAGCAGTACTTC.

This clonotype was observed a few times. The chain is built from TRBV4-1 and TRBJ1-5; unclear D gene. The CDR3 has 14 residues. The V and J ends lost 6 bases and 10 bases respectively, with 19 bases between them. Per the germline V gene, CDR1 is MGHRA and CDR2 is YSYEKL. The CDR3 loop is CASREYPGPTPQHF. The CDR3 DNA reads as TGCGCCAGCAGAGAATATCCGGGCCCGACCCCCCAGCATTTT.

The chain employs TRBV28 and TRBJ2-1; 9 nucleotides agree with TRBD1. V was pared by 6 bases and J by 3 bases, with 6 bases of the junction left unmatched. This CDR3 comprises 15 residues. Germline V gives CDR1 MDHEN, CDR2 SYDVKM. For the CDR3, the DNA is TGTGCCAGCAGAACACAGGGGGCTGTCTACAATGAGCAGTTCTTC. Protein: CASRTQGAVYNEQFF. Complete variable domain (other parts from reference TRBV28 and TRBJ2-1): DVKVTQSSRYLVKRTGEKVFLECVQDMDHENMFWYRQDPGLGLRLIYFSYDVKMKEKGDIPEGYSVSREKKERFSLILESASTNQTSMYLCASRTQGAVYNEQFFGPGTRLTVL.

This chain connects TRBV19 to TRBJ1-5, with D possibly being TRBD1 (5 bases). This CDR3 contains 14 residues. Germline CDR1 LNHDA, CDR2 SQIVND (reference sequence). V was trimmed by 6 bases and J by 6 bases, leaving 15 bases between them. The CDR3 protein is CASSLQGKGQPQHF. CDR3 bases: TGTGCCAGTAGCCTGCAGGGAAAGGGTCAGCCCCAGCATTTT.

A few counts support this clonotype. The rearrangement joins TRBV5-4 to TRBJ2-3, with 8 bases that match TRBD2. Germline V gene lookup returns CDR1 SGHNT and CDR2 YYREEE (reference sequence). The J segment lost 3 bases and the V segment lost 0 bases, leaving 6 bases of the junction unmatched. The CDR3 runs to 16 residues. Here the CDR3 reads CASSLAGGGRTDTQYF. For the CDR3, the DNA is TGTGCCAGCAGCTTGGCCGGGGGGGGGCGGACAGATACGCAGTATTTT.

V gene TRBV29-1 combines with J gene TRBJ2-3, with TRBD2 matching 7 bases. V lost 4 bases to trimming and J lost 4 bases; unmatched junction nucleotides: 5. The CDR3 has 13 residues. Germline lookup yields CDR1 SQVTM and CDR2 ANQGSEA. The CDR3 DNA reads TGCAGCGTTGGTGGGGGGGGTCCAGATACGCAGTATTTT. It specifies CSVGGGGPDTQYF.

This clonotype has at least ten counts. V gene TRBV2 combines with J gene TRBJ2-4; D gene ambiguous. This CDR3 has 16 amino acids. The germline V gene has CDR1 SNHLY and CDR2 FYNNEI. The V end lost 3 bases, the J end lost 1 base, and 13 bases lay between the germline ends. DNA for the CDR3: TGTGCCAGCAGTGAGTTCCCCCCGAGCGCCAAAAACATTCAGTACTTC. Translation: CASSEFPPSAKNIQYF.

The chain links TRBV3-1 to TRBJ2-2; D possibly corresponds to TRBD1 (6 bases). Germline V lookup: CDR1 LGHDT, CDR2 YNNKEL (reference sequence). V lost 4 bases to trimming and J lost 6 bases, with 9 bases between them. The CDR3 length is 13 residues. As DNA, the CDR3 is TGTGCCAGCAGCCTACAGGGTCCCGGGGAGCTGTTTTTT. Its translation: CASSLQGPGELFF.

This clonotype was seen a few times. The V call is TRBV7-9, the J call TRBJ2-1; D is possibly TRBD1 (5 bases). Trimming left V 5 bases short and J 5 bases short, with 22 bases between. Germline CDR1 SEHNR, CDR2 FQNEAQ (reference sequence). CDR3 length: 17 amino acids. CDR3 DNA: TGTGCCAGCAGCCCCGGGCCCCGGACACAGAAAGACAATGAGCAGTTCTTC. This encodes CASSPGPRTQKDNEQFF.

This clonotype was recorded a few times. The DNA of the CDR3 is TGTGCCAGCAGCTTAGGGGACAGGGGGCCCCCTAATGAAAAACTGTTTTTT. This translates into CASSLGDRGPPNEKLFF. The V gene is TRBV7-9, the J gene TRBJ1-4, with TRBD1 matching over 12 bases. Per the germline V gene, CDR1 is SEHNR and CDR2 is FQNEAQ (reference sequence). Trimming cost V 1 base and J 3 bases; bases outside gene matches: 3. The CDR3 has 17 amino acids.

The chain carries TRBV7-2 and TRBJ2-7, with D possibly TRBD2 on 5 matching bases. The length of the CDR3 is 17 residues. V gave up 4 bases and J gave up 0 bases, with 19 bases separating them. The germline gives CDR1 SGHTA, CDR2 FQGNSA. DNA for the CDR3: TGTGCCAGCAGCTCCCCCAGGACTGGAAGAAGCTCCTACGAGCAGTACTTC. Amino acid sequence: CASSSPRTGRSSYEQYF. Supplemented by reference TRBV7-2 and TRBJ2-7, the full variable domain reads GAGVSQSPSNKVTEKGKDVELRCDPISGHTALYWYRQSLGQGLEFLIYFQGNSAPDKSGLPSDRFSAERTGGSVSTLTIQRTQQEDSAVYLCASSSPRTGRSSYEQYFGPGTRLTVT.